The clone carrying this T cell receptor beta chain was observed once. This CDR3 is 18 amino acids long. In germline, CDR1 is MGHRA, CDR2 YSYEKL. V was pared by 0 bases and J by 3 bases, with 11 bases of the junction left unmatched. Sequencing used immunoSEQ multiplex PCR; TCRdb keeps in-frame clones, though not all of them. The sample holds roughly 110,000 clones; approximately 85% are singletons and the top ten take approximately 1.5%. The data were obtained in a study of blood T cell repertoires in COVID-19. Turning to the study itself: The study drew acute and convalescent COVID-19 samples from the United States, Italy and Spain. The analysed material was cDNA or gDNA that came from T cells, B-cell-depleted T cells, or PBMCs.

The J gene is TRBJ1-5, the V gene TRBV4-1; 7 nucleotides line up with TRBD1. This clonotype originated in a man aged 35-49 years with acute or convalescent COVID-19. The sample was peripheral blood. The CDR3 DNA reads TGCGCCAGCAGCCAAGATCTCCGGACAGGATTTGCCAATCAGCCCCAGCATTTT. Amino acids: CASSQDLRTGFANQPQHF.